One and the same sample provided the 2 T cell receptor beta chains below, sequenced in a study of T cells in Graves' hyperthyroidism and ophthalmopathy (dated by TCRdb to about 2019). Library creation used multiplex PCR. The sample was run on an Illumina HiSeq 2000. The TCR beta CDR3 regions were amplified from RNA transcripts. The first round of RT-PCR for the TCR CDR3 was performed with the HTBI primer set and the Qiagen OneStep RT-PCR kit. TCRdb ran its own pipeline on the public reads, namely fastp trimming at Q25 and MiXCR clone calling, and kept in-frame beta chains. Rows merge per CDR3 protein into single entries with the most common DNA and genes. This sample comprises hundreds of thousands of distinct CDR3 sequences, 13% to 15% of them detected only once. In total, the top ten clones hold more than 8.5% of the sample. The sequenced sample consisted of blood. The receptor source for this set is a woman between 18 and 30 years old with Graves' hyperthyroidism.

The CDR3 bases are TGTGCCAGCCGAACACAGGGGGAGCTGAACACCGGGGAGCTGTTTTTT. Translation gives CASRTQGELNTGELFF. The chain combines TRBV11-1 with TRBJ2-2; 8 bases line up with TRBD1. The CDR3 has 16 residues. Trimming cost V 8 bases and J 1 base; bases outside gene matches: 9. CDR1 is SGHAT, CDR2 FQDESV, per germline (reference sequence).

This clonotype was observed a few times. The chain joins TRBV12-3 or TRBV12-4 to TRBJ2-5; D is uncertain. Deletions cut 4 bases from V and 0 bases from J, with 9 bases between. CDR3 length: 14 residues. CDR3 protein: CASSSTRYQETQYF. DNA for the CDR3: TGTGCCAGCAGTTCGACTCGGTACCAAGAGACCCAGTACTTC.